One and the same sample provided the 14 T cell receptor beta chains below, sequenced in a study of patients and donors after allogeneic stem cell transplantation. A single record per CDR3 protein comes from TCRdb applying MiXCR to the RT-PCR reads. The sample consists of about 960,000 distinct CDR3 sequences, roughly 18% of them appearing once. The specimen sequenced was blood, either unsorted or a sorted T cell fraction (not recorded which). The receptors come from a human donor who was either an allogeneic HSCT recipient or a stem cell or donor lymphocyte infusion donor (not recorded which). It is not recorded whose cells these are; they may come from a transplant donor.

This clonotype came up many times. The rearrangement links TRBV12-3 or TRBV12-4 to TRBJ2-1, with no clear D. This CDR3 comprises 15 residues. Between the trimmed V and J ends, which lost 2 bases and 0 bases, there was a span of 8 bases. CDR3 nucleotides: TGTGCCAGCAGTTTACTCATGAGCTCCTACAATGAGCAGTTCTTC. Protein product: CASSLLMSSYNEQFF.

This clonotype was seen a single time. Here the CDR3 DNA reads TGTGCCAGCAGCTCACAGGGGGCGGCAGAGACCCAGTACTTC. This encodes CASSSQGAAETQYF. The rearrangement links TRBV5-6 to TRBJ2-5; TRBD1 matches at 9 bases. V lost 3 bases to trimming and J lost 4 bases; unmatched junction nucleotides: 4. CDR1 is SGHDT, CDR2 YYEEEE, per germline. The CDR3 totals 14 residues.

The chain employs TRBV4-1 and TRBJ1-6, with 7 bases identical to TRBD1. Germline loops: CDR1 MGHRA, CDR2 YSYEKL. This CDR3 is 15 amino acids long. V lost 1 base, J lost 9 bases, and 6 bases stayed unmatched. In nucleotides, the CDR3 is TGCGCCAGCAGCCAAGTGACAGGGATCGTTTCACCCCTCCACTTT. Amino acids: CASSQVTGIVSPLHF.

There are a few counts of this clonotype. Here the CDR3 reads CASSLPGMGLETQYF. In DNA, the CDR3 is TGTGCCAGCAGTTTACCGGGGATGGGTCTCGAGACCCAGTACTTC. V and J are TRBV12-3 or TRBV12-4 and TRBJ2-5, with D possibly matching TRBD2 (5 bases). This CDR3 contains 15 residues. Between the trimmed V and J ends, which lost 2 bases and 5 bases, there was a span of 15 bases.

This clonotype turned up a few times. The chain has TRBV7-2 and TRBJ1-2, with a possible D match to TRBD1 (6 bases). This CDR3 comprises 13 residues. Between the trimmed V and J ends, which lost 1 base and 6 bases, there was a span of 9 bases. The germline V gene encodes CDR1 SGHTA and CDR2 FQGNSA. Here the CDR3 reads CASSLVRTDGYTF. The CDR3 bases are TGTGCCAGCAGCTTAGTTCGGACAGATGGCTACACCTTC.

This clonotype was found a few times. The rearrangement links TRBV12-3 or TRBV12-4 to TRBJ1-2; 9 nucleotides line up with TRBD1. CDR3 size: 17 residues. V was pared by 3 bases and J by 3 bases, with 11 bases of the junction left unmatched. CDR3 nucleotides: TGTGCCAGCAGTTTCAGGACAGGGGCAGTTTTTGACTATGGCTACACCTTC. Its translation: CASSFRTGAVFDYGYTF.

The chain's CDR3 is CASIPGLSSYNEQFF. CDR3 DNA: TGTGCCAGCATTCCGGGACTCAGCTCCTACAATGAGCAGTTCTTC. The rearrangement links TRBV12-3 or TRBV12-4 to TRBJ2-1, with D perhaps matching TRBD2 (6 bases). V gave up 7 bases and J gave up 0 bases, with 13 bases separating them. This CDR3 is 15 amino acids long.

This sequence joins TRBV27 and TRBJ2-5, with 7 positions matching TRBD2. V was pared by 3 bases and J by 2 bases, with 6 bases of the junction left unmatched. Looked up from germline, CDR1 is MNHEY and CDR2 is SMNVEV (reference sequence). The CDR3 length is 15 residues. The CDR3 reads CASSFMGGGQETQYF. The DNA for the CDR3 is TGTGCCAGCAGTTTTATGGGGGGGGGACAAGAGACCCAGTACTTC.

V is TRBV5-1 and J is TRBJ2-4; 8 bases fit TRBD2. This CDR3 contains 17 residues. J was trimmed by 8 bases and V by 3 bases; bases with no gene match: 16. Germline V gene sequence: CDR1 SGHRS, CDR2 YFSETQ. The CDR3: CASSWGRSGRGEDIQYF. The CDR3, as DNA: TGCGCCAGCAGCTGGGGGAGAAGCGGGAGAGGAGAGGACATTCAGTACTTC.

The chain uses TRBV21-1 and TRBJ2-3; no DNA check was done on the table's D call, TRBD2. TRBV21-1 constitutes a pseudogene. There are 17 residues in the CDR3. The CDR3 loop reads CASSKRSSGGPLDTQYF. The CDR3 DNA sequence: TGTGCCAGCAGCAAACGGTCTAGCGGGGGGCCTTTAGATACGCAGTATTTT.

This chain joins TRBV5-5 and TRBJ1-6; D possibly corresponds to TRBD1 (5 bases). Germline loops: CDR1 SGHKS, CDR2 YYEKEE (reference sequence). Trimming left V 6 bases short and J 5 bases short, with 15 bases between. This CDR3 contains 15 residues. The CDR3 is CASTLRGVNNSPLHF. In DNA form, the CDR3 reads TGTGCCAGCACCCTCCGGGGGGTGAATAATTCACCCCTCCACTTT.

In this sample, this clonotype turned up many times. The chain couples TRBV10-3 to TRBJ2-5; D unresolved. This CDR3 is 10 amino acids long. Germline CDR1 reads ENHRY; CDR2 reads SYGVKD. V was cut by 6 bases and J by 4 bases, with 3 bases left in between. CDR3 nucleotides: TGTGCCATCAGCATAGAGACCCAGTACTTC. Protein sequence: CAISIETQYF.

This clonotype has just a few counts. The J gene is TRBJ2-7, the V gene TRBV11-2; D is unresolved. V was shortened by 5 bases and J by 8 bases, with 16 bases between the two germline ends. The CDR3 is made up of 13 amino acids. The V gene's germline CDR1 is SGHAT and CDR2 FQNNGV. The CDR3 DNA is TGTGCCAGCAGCGCGCTCTACGAGTACCAGCAGTACTTC. Translating it yields CASSALYEYQQYF.

This clonotype was picked up many times. The chain employs TRBV12-3 or TRBV12-4 and TRBJ1-1; no clear D gene. The V gene lost 3 bases and the J gene lost 1 base, with 9 bases spanning the gap. CDR3 length equals 14 residues. The CDR3 here is CASSFSAANTEAFF. The CDR3 nucleotides read TGTGCCAGCAGTTTTTCGGCAGCGAACACTGAAGCTTTCTTT.